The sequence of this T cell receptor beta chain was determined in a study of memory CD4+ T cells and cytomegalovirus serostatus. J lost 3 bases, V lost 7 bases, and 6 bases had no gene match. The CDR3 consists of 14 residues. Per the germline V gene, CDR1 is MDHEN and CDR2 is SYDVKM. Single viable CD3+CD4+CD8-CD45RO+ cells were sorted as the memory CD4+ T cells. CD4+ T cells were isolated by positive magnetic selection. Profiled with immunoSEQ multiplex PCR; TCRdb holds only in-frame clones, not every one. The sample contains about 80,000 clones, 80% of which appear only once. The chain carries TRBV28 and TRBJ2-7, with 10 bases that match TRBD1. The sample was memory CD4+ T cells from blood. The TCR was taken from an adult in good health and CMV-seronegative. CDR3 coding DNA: TGTGCCAGCATCGGAAGGGACAGGGGCTACGAGCAGTACTTC. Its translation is CASIGRDRGYEQYF.